These 9 T cell receptor beta chains were sequenced from one sample in a study of blood T cell repertoires in COVID-19. The repertoire was sequenced with immunoSEQ multiplex PCR; TCRdb's copy has only in-frame clones and lacks some. This repertoire shows over 130,000 clones, more than 70% found once; its top ten account for more than 25%. Sequences were obtained from peripheral blood. Receptors originate from a human donor in a cohort sampled during active COVID-19.

This chain links TRBV4-2 with TRBJ1-2; 8 nucleotides match TRBD1. Germline V gives CDR1 LGHNA, CDR2 YNFKEQ. Trimming at V came to 4 bases and at J to 8 bases, leaving 3 bases not matched to a gene. CDR3 size: 12 residues. The CDR3 spells CASSLTGDGYTF. CDR3 DNA: TGTGCCAGCAGCCTGACAGGGGACGGCTACACCTTC.

The CDR3 is CAISPGGTEAFF. Written as DNA, the CDR3 is TGTGCCATCAGCCCGGGTGGGACTGAAGCTTTCTTT. The V gene is TRBV10-3, the J gene TRBJ1-1, with no clear D. The CDR3 has 12 amino acids. The germline CDR1 and CDR2 sequences are ENHRY and SYGVKD. V was shortened by 6 bases and J by 5 bases, with 10 bases between the two germline ends.

The chain is built from TRBV5-1 and TRBJ2-1; weak D call: TRBD1 (5 bases). CDR1 is SGHRS and CDR2 is YFSETQ in the germline V gene. Deletions cut 3 bases from V and 4 bases from J, with 17 bases between. The CDR3 is made up of 16 amino acids. CDR3 coding DNA: TGCGCCAGCAGCTGGATATGGGCAGGGCGATACAATGAGCAGTTCTTC. This gives the protein CASSWIWAGRYNEQFF.

The chain couples TRBV6-6 to TRBJ1-2; 9 bases are shared with TRBD1. Germline CDR1 and CDR2: MNHNY and SVGAGI (reference sequence). The V and J ends lost 0 bases and 6 bases, in that order; junction bases with no gene match: 5. CDR3 length: 15 amino acids. CDR3 in DNA: TGTGCCAGCAGTTACTCGTACACAGGGGGCGATGGCTACACCTTC. Translating it yields CASSYSYTGGDGYTF.

This clone was detected only a few times. As DNA, the CDR3 is TGCAGTGCCGAGACTAGCAGGACCCAGTACTTC. Translated: CSAETSRTQYF. The genes are TRBV20-1 and TRBJ2-5; 7 nucleotides match TRBD2. After removal of 6 bases from V and 7 bases from J, the junction contained 5 bases not matched to a gene. The CDR3 is made up of 11 amino acids. CDR1 is DFQATT, CDR2 SNEGSKA, per germline (reference sequence).

This clone was picked up one time. The CDR3 nucleotides read TGTGCCAGCAGCCAGGGCCCGTCGTACAATCAGCCCCAGCATTTT. Encoded protein: CASSQGPSYNQPQHF. The chain links TRBV3-1 (or the pseudogene TRBV3-2) to TRBJ1-5; D is undetermined. This CDR3 contains 15 residues. V gave up 3 bases and J gave up 3 bases, with 12 bases separating them. Per germline, CDR1 LGHDT and CDR2 YNNKEL (reference sequence).

This chain uses TRBV5-5 with TRBJ2-3; tentatively, D is TRBD1 (7 bases). The CDR3 loop spans 16 amino acids. CDR1 and CDR2 from the germline V gene are SGHKS and YYEKEE (reference sequence). The germline V and J ends were trimmed by 2 bases and 2 bases, with 15 bases remaining between them. This chain's CDR3 is CASSLGTAGPTDTQYF. CDR3 DNA: TGTGCCAGCAGCTTAGGGACAGCGGGCCCCACAGATACGCAGTATTTT. Full variable domain (missing parts from reference TRBV5-5 and TRBJ2-3): DAGVTQSPTHLIKTRGQQVTLRCSPISGHKSVSWYQQVLGQGPQFIFQYYEKEERGRGNFPDRFSARQFPNYSSELNVNALLLGDSALYLCASSLGTAGPTDTQYFGPGTRLTVL.

The J gene is TRBJ1-5, the V gene TRBV19; TRBD1 aligns across 9 bases. Trimming cost V 6 bases and J 4 bases; bases outside gene matches: 7. Germline V gene lookup returns CDR1 LNHDA and CDR2 SQIVND (reference sequence). The CDR3 has 15 residues. CDR3 region: CASSPGQGRNQPQHF. Here the CDR3 DNA reads TGTGCCAGTAGCCCGGGACAGGGAAGGAATCAGCCCCAGCATTTT.

The J gene is TRBJ2-1, the V gene TRBV6-1; 7 bases match TRBD1. The CDR3 consists of 16 residues. The V gene's germline CDR1 is MNHNS and CDR2 SASEGT. With V trimmed by 2 bases and J by 4 bases, 8 bases remained unmatched. CDR3 region: CASSEPPGQPYNEQFF. Here the CDR3 DNA reads TGTGCCAGCAGTGAACCCCCGGGACAGCCTTACAATGAGCAGTTCTTC.